This is a list of T cell receptor beta chains from one sample in a study of human T cells and chemical hapten exposure. TCRdb redid the calling of the RACE reads with MiXCR, one entry per CDR3 protein. The sample carries 65,000 to 85,000 distinct CDR3 sequences, 9% to 12% recorded once. The starting material was whole blood, obtained in connection with sensitization to the hapten diphenylcyclopropenone (DPC). These receptors all come from a woman between 45 and 65 years old with alopecia areata. Some clones in this sample may be carry-over from other donors' samples. The CDR3 runs from the conserved cysteine through the conserved F or W. A D gene is named only where the DNA matches it firmly. Clone size appears in some rows only: once, few, many, or a class for an expanded clone.

CDR3nt: TGCAGCGTTGAAGATCCGGCGGGACAGGGGAAAATAGGCACCTTC
CDR3aa: CSVEDPAGQGKIGTF
j_gene: TRBJ1-2
d_gene: TRBD1
v_gene: TRBV29-1
abundance: NA

CDR3nt: TGCAGCGCTGGGGGACAGAGGGAGCAGTACTTC
CDR3aa: CSAGGQREQYF
j_gene: TRBJ2-7
d_gene: TRBD1
v_gene: TRBV29-1
abundance: few

CDR3nt: TGCGCCAGCAGCTCAACTTCCAACGTCCTGACTTTC
CDR3aa: CASSSTSNVLTF
j_gene: TRBJ2-6
d_gene: NA
v_gene: TRBV10-2
abundance: many

CDR3nt: TGTGCCACCAGCAGAGATCTGGCAGGAAGCTATGGCTACACCTTC
CDR3aa: CATSRDLAGSYGYTF
j_gene: TRBJ1-2
d_gene: NA
v_gene: TRBV15
abundance: many

CDR3nt: TGTGCCAGCAGTGAAACTCCAGGGGGATCTGGAAACACCATATATTTT
CDR3aa: CASSETPGGSGNTIYF
j_gene: TRBJ1-3
d_gene: TRBD1
v_gene: TRBV6-1
abundance: few

CDR3nt: TGTGCCAGCAGTCAAAGCCGGGACCCCACGCTCTTC
CDR3aa: CASSQSRDPTLF
j_gene: TRBJ2-1
d_gene: NA
v_gene: TRBV12-3/TRBV12-4
abundance: NA

CDR3nt: TGTGCCAGCAGCCAAGATCTTGGTCCCCGCCCGATCTTC
CDR3aa: CASSQDLGPRPIF
j_gene: TRBJ2-1
d_gene: NA
v_gene: TRBV14
abundance: many

CDR3nt: TGTGCCAGCTCACCACTAAACATTAGAGGGACCTACAATGAGCAGTTCTTC
CDR3aa: CASSPLNIRGTYNEQFF
j_gene: TRBJ2-1
d_gene: NA
v_gene: TRBV18
abundance: few

CDR3nt: TGTGCCAGCAGTACTACAGGGGGCGGGCAGCCCCAGCATTTT
CDR3aa: CASSTTGGGQPQHF
j_gene: TRBJ1-5
d_gene: TRBD1
v_gene: TRBV12-3/TRBV12-4
abundance: many

CDR3nt: TGTGCCATCAGTGTGGGCAGCTACGAGCAGTACTTC
CDR3aa: CAISVGSYEQYF
j_gene: TRBJ2-7
d_gene: NA
v_gene: TRBV10-3
abundance: NA

CDR3nt: TGTGCCAGCTCACCACCGGGAACAGGTTCAATAAATTCACCCCTCCACTTT
CDR3aa: CASSPPGTGSINSPLHF
j_gene: TRBJ1-6
d_gene: NA
v_gene: TRBV18
abundance: few

CDR3nt: TGTGCCATCAGTGGACTCGGTGGCGGTAGCACAGATACGCGGTATTTT
CDR3aa: CAISGLGGGSTDTRYF
j_gene: TRBJ2-3
d_gene: NA
v_gene: TRBV10-3
abundance: NA

CDR3nt: TGTGCCAGCAGCCTAGGACTAGCGGGAGCAGGCGAGCAGTTCTTC
CDR3aa: CASSLGLAGAGEQFF
j_gene: TRBJ2-1
d_gene: TRBD2
v_gene: TRBV3-1
abundance: NA

CDR3nt: TGTGCCAGCAGCTCCTGGACAGGGGTGGGGAATGAGCAGTTCTTC
CDR3aa: CASSSWTGVGNEQFF
j_gene: TRBJ2-1
d_gene: TRBD1
v_gene: TRBV7-2
abundance: few

CDR3nt: TGTGCCAGCAGTGGGACTAGCGGGGATTACAATGAGCAGTTCTTC
CDR3aa: CASSGTSGDYNEQFF
j_gene: TRBJ2-1
d_gene: TRBD2
v_gene: TRBV6-5
abundance: few

CDR3nt: TGTGCCAGCAGCTTAGATCGGTCAGCCATCTATGGCTACACCTTC
CDR3aa: CASSLDRSAIYGYTF
j_gene: TRBJ1-2
d_gene: NA
v_gene: TRBV11-2
abundance: NA

CDR3nt: TGTGCCAGCAGCTTAGGAGTATCCTACGAGCAGTACTTC
CDR3aa: CASSLGVSYEQYF
j_gene: TRBJ2-7
d_gene: NA
v_gene: TRBV7-8
abundance: many

CDR3nt: TGTGCCAGCAGGAAACAGGGGTTGGATGAGCAGTTCTTC
CDR3aa: CASRKQGLDEQFF
j_gene: TRBJ2-1
d_gene: TRBD1
v_gene: TRBV28
abundance: NA

CDR3nt: TGTGCCAGCAGCCGCCAACTCCTCGAGGCTAGCGGGTACGAGCAGTACTTC
CDR3aa: CASSRQLLEASGYEQYF
j_gene: TRBJ2-7
d_gene: TRBD2
v_gene: TRBV7-2
abundance: many

CDR3nt: TGTGCCATCGGGACTGAGGTGTACTTC
CDR3aa: CAIGTEVYF
j_gene: TRBJ2-7
d_gene: NA
v_gene: TRBV10-3
abundance: few

CDR3nt: TGTGCCAGCAGTTACCCCCCGAGGGGCCCCCAGTTCTTC
CDR3aa: CASSYPPRGPQFF
j_gene: TRBJ2-1
d_gene: NA
v_gene: TRBV6-2/TRBV6-3
abundance: many

CDR3nt: TGTGCCACCAGTTCCGCGGCGAGAGTCGCAGATACGCAGTATTTT
CDR3aa: CATSSAARVADTQYF
j_gene: TRBJ2-3
d_gene: NA
v_gene: TRBV24-1
abundance: NA

CDR3nt: TGCGCCAGCAGCTTGGGCCCTAGTTTAGAGACCCAGTACTTC
CDR3aa: CASSLGPSLETQYF
j_gene: TRBJ2-5
d_gene: NA
v_gene: TRBV5-1
abundance: many

CDR3nt: TGCGCCAGCAGCCCACGAACAGGCTACCGGGGAGAGACCCAGTACTTC
CDR3aa: CASSPRTGYRGETQYF
j_gene: TRBJ2-5
d_gene: NA
v_gene: TRBV5-1
abundance: few

CDR3nt: TGTGCCAGCAGTGCGTGGACTAGCGGGGGGACCTACAATGAGCAGTTCTTC
CDR3aa: CASSAWTSGGTYNEQFF
j_gene: TRBJ2-1
d_gene: TRBD2
v_gene: TRBV12-3/TRBV12-4
abundance: few

CDR3nt: TGTGCCAGCAGTGAAAGGCCTCCGGGTAGCAATCAGCCCCAGCATTTT
CDR3aa: CASSERPPGSNQPQHF
j_gene: TRBJ1-5
d_gene: NA
v_gene: TRBV2
abundance: few

CDR3nt: TGCGCCAGCAGCGGCGGGACGGGTACCTACGAGCAGTACTTC
CDR3aa: CASSGGTGTYEQYF
j_gene: TRBJ2-7
d_gene: NA
v_gene: TRBV5-1
abundance: NA